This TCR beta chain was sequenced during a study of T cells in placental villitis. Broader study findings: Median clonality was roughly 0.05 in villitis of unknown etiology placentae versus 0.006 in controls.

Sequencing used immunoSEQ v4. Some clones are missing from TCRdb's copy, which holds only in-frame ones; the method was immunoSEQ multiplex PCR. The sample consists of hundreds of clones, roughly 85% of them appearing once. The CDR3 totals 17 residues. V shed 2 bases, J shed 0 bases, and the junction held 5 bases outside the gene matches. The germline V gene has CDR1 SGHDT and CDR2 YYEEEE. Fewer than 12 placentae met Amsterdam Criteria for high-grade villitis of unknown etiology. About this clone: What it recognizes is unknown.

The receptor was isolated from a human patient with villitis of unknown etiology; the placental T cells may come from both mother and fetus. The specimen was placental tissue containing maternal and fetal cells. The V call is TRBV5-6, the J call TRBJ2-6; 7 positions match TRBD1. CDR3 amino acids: CASSFRDSLSGANVLTF. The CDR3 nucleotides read TGTGCCAGCAGCTTCCGGGACAGCCTCTCTGGGGCCAACGTCCTGACTTTC.